This T cell receptor (beta chain) appears in the sequencing data of a study of shared clonotypes between healthy human individuals. Sequencing used immunoSEQ multiplex PCR; TCRdb keeps in-frame clones, though not all of them. The sample holds around 2,000,000 clones, approximately 94% seen once. As defined, naive CD8 cells were CD45RO-negative and positively selected for CCR7, with terminally differentiated effector memory CD45RA+ cells excluded. Trimming at V came to 4 bases and at J to 6 bases, leaving 5 bases not matched to a gene. The CDR3 is made up of 14 amino acids. Germline loops: CDR1 LNHDA, CDR2 SQIVND (reference sequence). Findings of the study overall: Shared clonotypes: about 5% naive CD4, around 3.7% naive CD8, about 2.4% memory CD4, approximately 0.37% memory CD8. Among non-shared clonotypes, generation probabilities were lower than among those shared by all four donors.

A word on this clone: What it recognizes is unknown.

This chain connects TRBV19 to TRBJ1-4; 7 bases align to TRBD1. The sequencing sample was made of naive CD8+ T cells sorted from blood. The receptor comes from a man between 18 and 29 years old in good health. CDR3 sequence: CASSRTGQHEKLFF. The CDR3, as DNA: TGTGCCAGTAGTAGGACAGGACAGCATGAAAAACTGTTTTTT.